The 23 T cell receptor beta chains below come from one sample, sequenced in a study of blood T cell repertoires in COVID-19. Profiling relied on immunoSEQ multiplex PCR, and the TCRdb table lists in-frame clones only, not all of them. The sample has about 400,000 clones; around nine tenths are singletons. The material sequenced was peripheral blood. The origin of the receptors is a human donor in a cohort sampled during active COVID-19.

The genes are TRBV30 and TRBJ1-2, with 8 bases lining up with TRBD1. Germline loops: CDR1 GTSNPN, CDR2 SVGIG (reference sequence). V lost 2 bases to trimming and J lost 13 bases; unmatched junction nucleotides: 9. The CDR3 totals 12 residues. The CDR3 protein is CAWSTTGAQPTF. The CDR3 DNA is TGTGCCTGGAGTACGACAGGGGCTCAGCCCACCTTC.

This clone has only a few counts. CDR3 sequence (DNA): TGTGCCTGGAGTCCGGGACAGGGTCCACCCCTCCACTTT. Translated, it gives CAWSPGQGPPLHF. This chain uses TRBV30 with TRBJ1-6, with 9 bases that match TRBD1. V shed 2 bases and J 11 bases; nucleotides not matched to a gene: 4. Germline V CDR1 and CDR2: GTSNPN, SVGIG (reference sequence). The CDR3 consists of 13 residues.

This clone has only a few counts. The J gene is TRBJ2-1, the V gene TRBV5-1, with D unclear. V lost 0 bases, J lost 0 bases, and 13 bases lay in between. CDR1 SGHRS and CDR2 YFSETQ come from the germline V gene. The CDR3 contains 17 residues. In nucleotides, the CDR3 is TGCGCCAGCAGCTTGGGTCCGGTCATCCTCTCCTACAATGAGCAGTTCTTC. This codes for CASSLGPVILSYNEQFF.

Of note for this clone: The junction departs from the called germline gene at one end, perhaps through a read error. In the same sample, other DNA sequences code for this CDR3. In DNA form, the CDR3 reads TGTGCCAGTAGTTCGACAGGGCTCAGTAACTATGGCTACACCTTC. Translated, it gives CASSSTGLSNYGYTF. V usage is TRBV6-6 and J usage is TRBJ1-2, with 7 bases lining up with TRBD1. The germline V gene encodes CDR1 MNHNY and CDR2 SVGAGI (reference sequence). This CDR3 is 15 amino acids long.

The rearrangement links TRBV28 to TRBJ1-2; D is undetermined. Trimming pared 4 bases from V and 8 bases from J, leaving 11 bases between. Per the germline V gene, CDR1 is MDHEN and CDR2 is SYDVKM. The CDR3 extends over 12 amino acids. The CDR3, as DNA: TGTGCCAGCAGTTCCGAGACAAGCGGCTACACCTTC. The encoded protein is CASSSETSGYTF.

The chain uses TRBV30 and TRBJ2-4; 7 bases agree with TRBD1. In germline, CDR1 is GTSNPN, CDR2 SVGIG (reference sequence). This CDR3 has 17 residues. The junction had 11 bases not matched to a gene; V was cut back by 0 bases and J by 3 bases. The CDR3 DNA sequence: TGTGCCTGGAGTGTGGGGGTCTACAGGGGACACAAAAACATTCAGTACTTC. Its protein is CAWSVGVYRGHKNIQYF.

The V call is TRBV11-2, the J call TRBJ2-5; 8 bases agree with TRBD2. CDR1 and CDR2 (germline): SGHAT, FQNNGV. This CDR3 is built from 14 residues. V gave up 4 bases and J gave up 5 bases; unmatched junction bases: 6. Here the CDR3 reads CASSSGLVYETQYF. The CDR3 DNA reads TGTGCCAGCAGCTCGGGACTAGTTTATGAGACCCAGTACTTC.

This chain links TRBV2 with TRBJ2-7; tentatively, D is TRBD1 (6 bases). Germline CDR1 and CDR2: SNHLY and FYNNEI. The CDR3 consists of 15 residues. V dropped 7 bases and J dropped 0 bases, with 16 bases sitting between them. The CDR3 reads CASIPRGMSSYEQYF. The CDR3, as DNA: TGTGCCAGCATACCCAGGGGAATGAGCTCCTACGAGCAGTACTTC.

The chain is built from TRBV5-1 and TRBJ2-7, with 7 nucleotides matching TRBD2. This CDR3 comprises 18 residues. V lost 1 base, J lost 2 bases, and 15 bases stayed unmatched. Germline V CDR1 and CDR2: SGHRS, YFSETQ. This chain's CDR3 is CASSLRRQRDRLTYEQYF. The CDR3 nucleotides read TGCGCCAGCAGCTTGAGGAGGCAGCGGGATAGACTTACCTACGAGCAGTACTTC.

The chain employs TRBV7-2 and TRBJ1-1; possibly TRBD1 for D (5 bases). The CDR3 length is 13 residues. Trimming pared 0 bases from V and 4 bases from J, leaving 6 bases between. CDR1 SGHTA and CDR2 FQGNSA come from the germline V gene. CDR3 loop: CASSLAGATEAFF. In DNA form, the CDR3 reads TGTGCCAGCAGCTTAGCAGGGGCCACTGAAGCTTTCTTT.

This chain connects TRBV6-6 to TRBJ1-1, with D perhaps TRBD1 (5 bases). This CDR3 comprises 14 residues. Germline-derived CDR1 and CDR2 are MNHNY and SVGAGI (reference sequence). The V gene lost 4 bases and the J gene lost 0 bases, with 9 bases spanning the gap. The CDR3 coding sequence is TGTGCCAGCAGTTTCCCAGGGATGAACACTGAAGCTTTCTTT. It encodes CASSFPGMNTEAFF.

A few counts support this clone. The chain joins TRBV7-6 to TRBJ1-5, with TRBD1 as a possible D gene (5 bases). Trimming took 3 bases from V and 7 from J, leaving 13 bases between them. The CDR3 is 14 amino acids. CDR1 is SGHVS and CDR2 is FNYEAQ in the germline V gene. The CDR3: CASSFDRGGQPQHF. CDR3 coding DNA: TGTGCCAGCAGCTTCGACCGGGGGGGACAGCCCCAGCATTTT.

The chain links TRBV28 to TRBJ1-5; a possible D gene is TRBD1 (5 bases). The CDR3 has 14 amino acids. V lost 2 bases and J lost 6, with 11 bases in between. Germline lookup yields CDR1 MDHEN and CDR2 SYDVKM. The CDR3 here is CASSLPRVSQPQHF. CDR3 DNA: TGTGCCAGCAGTTTACCCAGGGTATCTCAGCCCCAGCATTTT.

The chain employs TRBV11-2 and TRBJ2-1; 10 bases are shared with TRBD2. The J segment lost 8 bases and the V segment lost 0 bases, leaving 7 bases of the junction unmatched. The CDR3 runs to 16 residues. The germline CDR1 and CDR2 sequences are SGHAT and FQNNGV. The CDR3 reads CASSLDRPSGGYEQFF. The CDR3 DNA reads TGTGCCAGCAGCTTAGATCGGCCTAGCGGGGGATATGAGCAGTTCTTC.

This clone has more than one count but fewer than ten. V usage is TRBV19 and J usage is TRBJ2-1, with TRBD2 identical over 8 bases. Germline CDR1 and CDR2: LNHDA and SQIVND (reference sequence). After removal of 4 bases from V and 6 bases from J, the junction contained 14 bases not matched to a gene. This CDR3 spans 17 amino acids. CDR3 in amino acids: CASSRSTGTSSSNEQFF. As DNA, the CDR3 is TGTGCCAGTAGTAGGAGCACCGGGACTAGTTCTAGCAATGAGCAGTTCTTC.

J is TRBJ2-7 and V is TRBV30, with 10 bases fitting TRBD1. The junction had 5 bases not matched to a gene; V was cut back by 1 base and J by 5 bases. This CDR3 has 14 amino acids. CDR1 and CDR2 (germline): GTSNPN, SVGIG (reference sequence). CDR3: CAWSAGTGVDEQYF. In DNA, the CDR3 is TGTGCCTGGAGTGCCGGGACAGGGGTAGACGAGCAGTACTTC.

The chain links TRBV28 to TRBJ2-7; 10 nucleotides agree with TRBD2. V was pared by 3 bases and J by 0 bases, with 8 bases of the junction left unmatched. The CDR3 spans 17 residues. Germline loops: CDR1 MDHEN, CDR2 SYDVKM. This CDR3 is CASSLAGSGRPSYEQYF. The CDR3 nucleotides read TGTGCCAGCAGTTTGGCCGGTAGCGGGAGGCCCTCCTACGAGCAGTACTTC.

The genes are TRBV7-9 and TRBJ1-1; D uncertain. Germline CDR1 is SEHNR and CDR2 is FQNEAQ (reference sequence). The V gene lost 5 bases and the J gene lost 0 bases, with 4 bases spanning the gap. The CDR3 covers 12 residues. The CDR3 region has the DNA TGTGCCAGCAGCCGTATGAACACTGAAGCTTTCTTT. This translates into CASSRMNTEAFF.

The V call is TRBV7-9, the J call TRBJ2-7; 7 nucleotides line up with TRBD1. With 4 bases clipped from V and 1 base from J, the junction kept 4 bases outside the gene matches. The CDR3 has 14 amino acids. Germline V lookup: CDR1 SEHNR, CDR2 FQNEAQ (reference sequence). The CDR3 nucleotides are TGTGCCAGCAGCTCGACGGGACAGTCCTACGAGCAGTACTTC. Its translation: CASSSTGQSYEQYF.

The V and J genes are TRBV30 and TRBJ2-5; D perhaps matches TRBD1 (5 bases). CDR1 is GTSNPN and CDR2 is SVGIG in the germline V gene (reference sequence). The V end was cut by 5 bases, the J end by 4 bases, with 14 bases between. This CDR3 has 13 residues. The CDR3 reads CAWLPDKGETQYF. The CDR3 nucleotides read TGTGCCTGGCTGCCGGACAAGGGAGAGACCCAGTACTTC.

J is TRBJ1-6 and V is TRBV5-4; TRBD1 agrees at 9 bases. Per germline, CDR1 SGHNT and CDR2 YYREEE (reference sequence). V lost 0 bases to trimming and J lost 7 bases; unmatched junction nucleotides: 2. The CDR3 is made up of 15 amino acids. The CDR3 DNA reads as TGTGCCAGCAGCTTGGAGGGACAGGGAAATTCACCCCTCCACTTT. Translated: CASSLEGQGNSPLHF.

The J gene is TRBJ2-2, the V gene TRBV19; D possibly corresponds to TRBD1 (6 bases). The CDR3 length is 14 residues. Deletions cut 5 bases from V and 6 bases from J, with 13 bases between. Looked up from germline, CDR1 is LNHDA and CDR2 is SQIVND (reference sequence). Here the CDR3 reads CASSAGVGAGELFF. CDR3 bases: TGTGCCAGTAGTGCAGGGGTGGGTGCCGGGGAGCTGTTTTTT.

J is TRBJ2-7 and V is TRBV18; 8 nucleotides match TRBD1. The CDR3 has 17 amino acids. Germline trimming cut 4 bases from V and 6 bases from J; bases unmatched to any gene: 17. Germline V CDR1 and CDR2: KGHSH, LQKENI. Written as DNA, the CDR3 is TGTGCCAGCTCACTGCTTAGCCAGGGGACAGGAGGTTCCGAGCAGTACTTC. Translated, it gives CASSLLSQGTGGSEQYF.